Here is one T cell receptor (beta chain) with its context. CDR3 size: 15 residues. Trimming removed 0 bases from V and 7 bases from J; junction bases left unmatched: 7. CDR1 is MGHRA, CDR2 YSYEKL, per germline. The sample originates from a study of cytomegalovirus exposure and HLA in healthy donors. The PCR ran on 60 Vbeta and 13 Jbeta primers. Here immunoSEQ multiplex PCR was the method, and the copy in TCRdb shows in-frame clones only, minus some. The table has about 120,000 clones, over 9.5% seen once. Sequencing was performed on PBMCs. This chain uses TRBV4-1 with TRBJ2-5; TRBD2 agrees at 8 bases. The receptor was isolated from a woman between 18 and 30 years old in good health and CMV-seropositive. The CDR3 DNA is TGCGCCAGCAGCCAAGAGGGGGGACTAGAGGGGACCCAGTACTTC. Its protein product is CASSQEGGLEGTQYF.